This T cell receptor (beta chain) was documented in a study of OX40 agonist ivuxolimab in advanced cancers. Overall study: Males comprised 70% to 85% of the group, whose mean age was approximately 60 years (range roughly 20 to 90).

Using immunoSEQ multiplex PCR, the repertoire was profiled, and TCRdb retains in-frame clones only, with some absent. The table records approximately 68,000 clones, roughly 80% of them present only once. After removal of 1 base from V and 2 bases from J, the junction contained 5 bases not matched to a gene. Per the germline V gene, CDR1 is SGHTA and CDR2 is FQGTGA. The CDR3 has 16 amino acids. Concerning this clone itself: Its antigen is as yet unknown.

Study results and caveats: Dose levels from 0.1 to 3.0 mg/kg saw CD4+ and CD8+ blood T cells expand clonally by week 6. Relatively little clonal expansion, among the lowest observed, appeared in partial responders at 0.1-3.0 mg/kg.

This specimen was CD4+ or CD8+ T cells sorted from blood, taken in a trial of the OX40 agonist ivuxolimab. The chain uses TRBV7-3 and TRBJ2-5; 9 positions agree with TRBD1. This receptor was taken from an adult with an advanced solid tumor such as melanoma, head and neck, liver or kidney cancer. This chain's CDR3 is CASSLNGGTGQETQYF. The DNA of the CDR3 is TGTGCCAGCAGCTTAAACGGAGGGACAGGGCAAGAGACCCAGTACTTC.